This TCR beta chain was recovered during a study of cytomegalovirus exposure and HLA in healthy donors. Comment on this clone: Its matching antigen is unknown.

Study-wide findings and caveats: A later analysis linked around 15,000 TCR beta sequences to HLA alleles at 0.05 false discovery rate.

In the PCR, 60 Vbeta and 13 Jbeta primers were used. Sequencing was performed with immunoSEQ multiplex PCR; in TCRdb, only in-frame clones are kept and a portion is missing. The table has about 120,000 clones, approximately 80% seen once. Trimming took 5 bases from V and 8 from J; bases not matched to a gene: 5. The CDR3 covers 13 residues. Per the germline V gene, CDR1 is SNHLY and CDR2 is FYNNEI. This TCR was recovered from a female donor in good health and CMV-seropositive. The chain combines TRBV2 with TRBJ1-2, with 10 bases matching TRBD1. The sequenced sample consisted of PBMCs. DNA of the CDR3: TGTGCCAGCAGTATCGGGACAGGGGAAGGCTACACCTTC. The encoded protein is CASSIGTGEGYTF.